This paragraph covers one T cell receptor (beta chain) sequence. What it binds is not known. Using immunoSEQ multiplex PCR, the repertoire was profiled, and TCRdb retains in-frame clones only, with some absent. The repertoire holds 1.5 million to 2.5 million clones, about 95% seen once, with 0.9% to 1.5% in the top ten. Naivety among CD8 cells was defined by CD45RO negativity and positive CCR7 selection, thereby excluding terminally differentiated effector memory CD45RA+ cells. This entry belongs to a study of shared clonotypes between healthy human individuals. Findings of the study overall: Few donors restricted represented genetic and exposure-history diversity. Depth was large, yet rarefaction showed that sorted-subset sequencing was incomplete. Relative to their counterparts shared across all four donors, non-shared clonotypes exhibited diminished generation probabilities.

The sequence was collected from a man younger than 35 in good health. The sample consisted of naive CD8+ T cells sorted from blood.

CDR3 in DNA: TGTGCCATCAGACAGGACAGTTACAATGAGCAGTTCTTC. This gives the protein CAIRQDSYNEQFF. The V gene is TRBV10-3, the J gene TRBJ2-1; D is possibly TRBD1 (6 bases). Germline CDR1 reads ENHRY; CDR2 reads SYGVKD. This CDR3 spans 13 amino acids. V was cut by 6 bases and J by 4 bases, with 10 bases left in between.